This TCR beta chain was retrieved from a study of cytomegalovirus exposure and HLA in healthy donors. Whole-study results and caveats: In vitro assays verified that three CMV-associated chains recognized CMV antigens specifically.

This CDR3 has 12 residues. CDR1 is MDHEN, CDR2 SYDVKM, per germline. Trimming removed 3 bases at V and 7 bases at J, with 7 bases between. Both 60 Vbeta primers and 13 Jbeta primers went into the PCR. Here immunoSEQ multiplex PCR was the method, and the copy in TCRdb shows in-frame clones only, minus some. This specimen shows over 110,000 clones; the ten leading clones hold approximately 0.88%. For this clone: The antigen is undetermined.

Sequenced input: PBMCs. J is TRBJ2-1 and V is TRBV28; no firm D call. This TCR derives from a male donor in good health and CMV-seronegative. The CDR3 DNA reads as TGTGCCAGCAGTTTTGCAGGTAATGAGCAGTTCTTC. Its protein product is CASSFAGNEQFF.